This entry lists 16 T cell receptor beta chains sequenced from one sample in a study of blood T cell repertoires in COVID-19. Assay: immunoSEQ multiplex PCR; the TCRdb copy retains only in-frame clones and omits some. The data hold a few hundred thousand clones, with 80% to 90% observed a single time. The material sequenced was peripheral blood. All receptors derive from an older woman with COVID-19, enrolled during active disease.

The chain combines TRBV7-3 with TRBJ1-2, with a tentative D call TRBD1 (5 bases). Germline CDR1 reads SGHTA; CDR2 reads FQGTGA. The CDR3 length is 13 residues. Trimming pared 2 bases from V and 6 bases from J, leaving 10 bases between. Here the CDR3 reads CASSLWPRDGYTF. The DNA for the CDR3 is TGTGCCAGCAGCTTATGGCCCAGGGATGGCTACACCTTC. Complete variable domain (other parts from reference TRBV7-3 and TRBJ1-2): GAGVSQTPSNKVTEKGKYVELRCDPISGHTALYWYRQSLGQGPEFLIYFQGTGAADDSGLPNDRFFAVRPEGSVSTLKIQRTERGDSAVYLCASSLWPRDGYTFGSGTRLTVV.

The chain links TRBV11-3 to TRBJ2-5; possibly TRBD1 for D (5 bases). Germline V gene data show CDR1 as SGHNT and CDR2 as YENEEA. The CDR3 contains 14 residues. Between the trimmed V and J ends, which lost 3 bases and 5 bases, there was a span of 13 bases. Here the CDR3 reads CASSFGAGHETQYF. CDR3 nucleotides: TGTGCCAGCAGCTTCGGCGCAGGGCACGAGACCCAGTACTTC.

The chain carries TRBV28 and TRBJ1-4, with 9 bases matching TRBD1. Germline lookup yields CDR1 MDHEN and CDR2 SYDVKM. V lost 5 bases, J lost 11 bases, and 3 bases stayed unmatched. The CDR3 loop spans 12 amino acids. The CDR3, as DNA: TGTGCCAGCAGTGCGACAGGGGGGAAACTGTTTTTT. Its translation: CASSATGGKLFF.

The J gene is TRBJ2-3, the V gene TRBV5-5; 9 nucleotides align to TRBD2. The germline V gene has CDR1 SGHKS and CDR2 YYEKEE (reference sequence). The CDR3 runs to 16 residues. J lost 0 bases, V lost 4 bases, and 6 bases had no gene match. DNA for the CDR3: TGTGCCAGCAGCCAACAACTAGCGGGTAGCACAGATACGCAGTATTTT. Protein: CASSQQLAGSTDTQYF.

The gene calls are TRBV18 and TRBJ2-6; D is perhaps TRBD2 (6 bases). The CDR3 is 15 residues long. V was pared by 3 bases and J by 4 bases, with 10 bases between. Germline V gene sequence: CDR1 KGHSH, CDR2 LQKENI. The CDR3 loop reads CASSPEGTGANVLTF. The CDR3 DNA reads as TGTGCCAGCTCACCGGAGGGAACCGGGGCCAACGTCCTGACTTTC.

This clone was observed a single time. The chain links TRBV28 to TRBJ1-2; 7 bases align to TRBD1. Germline loops: CDR1 MDHEN, CDR2 SYDVKM. This CDR3 is 17 amino acids long. V gave up 6 bases and J gave up 0 bases; unmatched junction bases: 13. The DNA for the CDR3 is TGTGCCAGCAGACGCCAACGACAGGGAGCAGCTAACTATGGCTACACCTTC. Translating gives CASRRQRQGAANYGYTF.

About this clone itself: One junction end does not reproduce the germline sequence, and a read error may be involved. The chain recombines TRBV7-7 with TRBJ2-2; D unresolved. Germline V gene lookup returns CDR1 SSHAT and CDR2 FNYEAQ (reference sequence). This CDR3 is 14 amino acids long. The CDR3 DNA follows: TGTGCTAGCACCTCCCGAGGCCACACCGGGGAGCTGTTTTTT. Translating gives CASTSRGHTGELFF.

The chain combines TRBV11-3 with TRBJ1-2; a possible D gene is TRBD1 (5 bases). V lost 5 bases to trimming and J lost 1 base, with 17 bases between them. This CDR3 is built from 16 residues. CDR1 is SGHNT, CDR2 YENEEA, per germline. In nucleotides, the CDR3 is TGTGCCAGCAGCCTAGGGACCGGGATGCTTAACTATGGCTACACCTTC. Its translation: CASSLGTGMLNYGYTF.

The V call is TRBV23-1, the J call TRBJ1-5, with D possibly matching TRBD1 (5 bases). TRBV23-1 carries the ORF label, with uncertain function. V shed 1 base and J shed 7 bases, with 14 bases lying between them. The length of the CDR3 is 15 residues. For the CDR3, the DNA is TGCGCCAGCAGTCAATGTGTGGGGGGTTACCAGCCCCAGCATTTT. Protein product: CASSQCVGGYQPQHF.

The gene calls are TRBV29-1 and TRBJ1-3, with D maybe TRBD1 (5 bases). Germline loops: CDR1 SQVTM, CDR2 ANQGSEA. The CDR3 consists of 14 residues. V was clipped by 5 bases and J by 0 bases, with 11 bases between them. CDR3 bases: TGCAGCGTTTGGACATCCTACTCTGGAAACACCATATATTTT. Its translation is CSVWTSYSGNTIYF.

The rearrangement links TRBV7-3 to TRBJ2-1, with 8 nucleotides matching TRBD2. V lost 6 bases to trimming and J lost 8 bases; unmatched junction nucleotides: 15. Germline lookup yields CDR1 SGHTA and CDR2 FQGTGA. This CDR3 is 16 amino acids long. The CDR3: CASRQNVYAGGDEQFF. DNA of the CDR3: TGTGCCAGCAGACAAAACGTATACGCGGGAGGCGATGAGCAGTTCTTC.

The chain is built from TRBV7-8 and TRBJ2-7, with 10 bases identical to TRBD2. V dropped 3 bases and J dropped 3; count of bases not matched to a gene: 11. This CDR3 contains 17 residues. CDR1 is SGHVS, CDR2 FQNEAQ, per germline. The CDR3 spells CASSLAGRTSGGYEQYF. As DNA, the CDR3 is TGTGCCAGCAGCTTGGCCGGGCGGACTAGCGGAGGCTACGAGCAGTACTTC. Together with reference TRBV7-8 and TRBJ2-7, the CDR3 gives the full variable domain: GAGVSQSPRYKVAKRGQDVALRCDPISGHVSLFWYQQALGQGPEFLTYFQNEAQLDKSGLPSDRFFAERPEGSVSTLKIQRTQQEDSAVYLCASSLAGRTSGGYEQYFGPGTRLTVT.

The V and J genes are TRBV11-3 and TRBJ2-5, with D possibly matching TRBD1 (6 bases). This CDR3 spans 13 amino acids. Germline loops: CDR1 SGHNT, CDR2 YENEEA. V gave up 5 bases and J gave up 6 bases, with 13 bases separating them. The chain's CDR3 is CASSEQGRKTQYF. DNA of the CDR3: TGTGCCAGCAGCGAACAGGGACGTAAGACCCAGTACTTC. Combining the CDR3 with reference TRBV11-3 and TRBJ2-5 gives the whole variable domain EAGVVQSPRYKIIEKKQPVAFWCNPISGHNTLYWYLQNLGQGPELLIRYENEEAVDDSQLPKDRFSAERLKGVDSTLKIQPAELGDSAVYLCASSEQGRKTQYFGPGTRLLVL.

This sequence joins TRBV7-6 and TRBJ2-7; D is possibly TRBD1 (6 bases). Trimming pared 5 bases from V and 3 bases from J, leaving 14 bases between. The length of the CDR3 is 14 residues. CDR1 and CDR2 (germline): SGHVS, FNYEAQ. CDR3 loop: CASSLHTDSYEQYF. CDR3 bases: TGTGCCAGCAGCCTACATACGGACAGCTACGAGCAGTACTTC.

The chain carries TRBV6-6 and TRBJ1-6; 8 nucleotides align to TRBD1. The CDR3 is 14 amino acids. J lost 7 bases, V lost 6 bases, and 5 bases had no gene match. CDR1 is MNHNY, CDR2 SVGAGI, per germline (reference sequence). CDR3 nucleotides: TGTGCCAGCAGCCATACAGGGGGAAATTCACCCCTCCACTTT. It codes for CASSHTGGNSPLHF.

The gene calls are TRBV19 and TRBJ1-1; D is uncertain. Germline V gives CDR1 LNHDA, CDR2 SQIVND (reference sequence). The germline V and J ends were trimmed by 9 bases and 5 bases, with 16 bases remaining between them. The CDR3 runs 13 residues. The CDR3, as DNA: TGTGCCAGCACTATCGGCGGGGTGACTGAAGCTTTCTTT. This translates into CASTIGGVTEAFF.